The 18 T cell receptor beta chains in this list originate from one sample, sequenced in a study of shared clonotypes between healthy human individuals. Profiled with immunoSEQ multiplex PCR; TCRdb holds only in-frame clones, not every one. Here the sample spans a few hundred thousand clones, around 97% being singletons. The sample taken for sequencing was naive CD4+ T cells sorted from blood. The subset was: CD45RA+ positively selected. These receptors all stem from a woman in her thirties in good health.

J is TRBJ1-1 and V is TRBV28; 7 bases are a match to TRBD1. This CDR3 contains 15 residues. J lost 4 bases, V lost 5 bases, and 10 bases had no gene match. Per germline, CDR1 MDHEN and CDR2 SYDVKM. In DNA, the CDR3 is TGTGCCAGCAGTCTCCCGGTGGCAGGGGGCACTGAAGCTTTCTTT. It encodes CASSLPVAGGTEAFF. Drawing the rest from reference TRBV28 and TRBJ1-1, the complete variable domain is DVKVTQSSRYLVKRTGEKVFLECVQDMDHENMFWYRQDPGLGLRLIYFSYDVKMKEKGDIPEGYSVSREKKERFSLILESASTNQTSMYLCASSLPVAGGTEAFFGQGTRLTVV.

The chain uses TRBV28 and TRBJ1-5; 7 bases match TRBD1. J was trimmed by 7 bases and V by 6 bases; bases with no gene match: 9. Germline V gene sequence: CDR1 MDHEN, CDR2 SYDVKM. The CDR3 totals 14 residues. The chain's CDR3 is CASSPGGFGQPQHF. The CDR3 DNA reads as TGTGCCAGCAGCCCAGGGGGGTTTGGCCAGCCCCAGCATTTT.

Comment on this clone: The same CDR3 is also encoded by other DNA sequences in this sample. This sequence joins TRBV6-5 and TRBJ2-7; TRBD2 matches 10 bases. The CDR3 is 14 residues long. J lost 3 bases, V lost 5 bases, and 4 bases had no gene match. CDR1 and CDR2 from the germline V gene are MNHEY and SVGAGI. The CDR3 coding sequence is TGTGCCAGCAGTAGGACTAGCGGAAGCTACGAGCAGTACTTC. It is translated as CASSRTSGSYEQYF.

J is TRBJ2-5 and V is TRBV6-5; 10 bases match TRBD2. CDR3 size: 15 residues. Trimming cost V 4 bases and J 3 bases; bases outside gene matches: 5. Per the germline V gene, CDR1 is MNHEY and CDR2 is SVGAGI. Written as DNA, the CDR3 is TGTGCCAGCAGTTTAAGACTAGCGGGCGAAGAGACCCAGTACTTC. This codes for CASSLRLAGEETQYF.

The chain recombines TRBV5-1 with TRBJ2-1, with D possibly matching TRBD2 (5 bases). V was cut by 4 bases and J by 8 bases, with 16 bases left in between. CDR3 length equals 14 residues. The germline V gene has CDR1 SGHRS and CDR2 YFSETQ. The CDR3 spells CASSVPLELDEQFF. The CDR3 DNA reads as TGCGCCAGCAGCGTACCACTAGAATTGGATGAGCAGTTCTTC. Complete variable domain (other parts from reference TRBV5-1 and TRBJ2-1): KAGVTQTPRYLIKTRGQQVTLSCSPISGHRSVSWYQQTPGQGLQFLFEYFSETQRNKGNFPGRFSGRQFSNSRSEMNVSTLELGDSALYLCASSVPLELDEQFFGPGTRLTVL.

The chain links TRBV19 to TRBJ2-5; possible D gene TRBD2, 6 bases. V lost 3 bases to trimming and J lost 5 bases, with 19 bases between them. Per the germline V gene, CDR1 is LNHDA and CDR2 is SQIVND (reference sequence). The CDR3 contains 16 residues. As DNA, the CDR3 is TGTGCCAGTAGTATCTCCGGAGGTGGGGGGTTGGAGACCCAGTACTTC. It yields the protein CASSISGGGGLETQYF.

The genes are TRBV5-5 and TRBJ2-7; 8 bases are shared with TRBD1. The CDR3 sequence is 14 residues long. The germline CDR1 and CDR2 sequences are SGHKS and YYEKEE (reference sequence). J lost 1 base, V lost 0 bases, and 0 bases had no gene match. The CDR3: CASSLGDRSYEQYF. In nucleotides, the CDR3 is TGTGCCAGCAGCTTGGGGGACAGGTCCTACGAGCAGTACTTC.

This chain's CDR3 is CASRSGGSGTDTQYF. CDR3 sequence (DNA): TGCGCCAGCAGGTCGGGGGGTAGTGGCACAGATACGCAGTATTTT. The chain combines TRBV5-1 with TRBJ2-3, with TRBD2 matching over 7 bases. The germline V gene has CDR1 SGHRS and CDR2 YFSETQ. CDR3 length equals 15 residues. V was pared by 5 bases and J by 1 base, with 7 bases of the junction left unmatched. The full variable domain, its missing parts supplied by reference TRBV5-1 and TRBJ2-3, is KAGVTQTPRYLIKTRGQQVTLSCSPISGHRSVSWYQQTPGQGLQFLFEYFSETQRNKGNFPGRFSGRQFSNSRSEMNVSTLELGDSALYLCASRSGGSGTDTQYFGPGTRLTVL.

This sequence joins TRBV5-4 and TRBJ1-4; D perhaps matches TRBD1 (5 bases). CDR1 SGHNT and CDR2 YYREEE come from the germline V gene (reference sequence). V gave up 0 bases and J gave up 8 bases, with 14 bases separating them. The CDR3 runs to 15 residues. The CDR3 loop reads CASSLAARESEKLFF. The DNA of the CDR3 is TGTGCCAGCAGCTTGGCGGCCAGGGAATCGGAAAAACTGTTTTTT.

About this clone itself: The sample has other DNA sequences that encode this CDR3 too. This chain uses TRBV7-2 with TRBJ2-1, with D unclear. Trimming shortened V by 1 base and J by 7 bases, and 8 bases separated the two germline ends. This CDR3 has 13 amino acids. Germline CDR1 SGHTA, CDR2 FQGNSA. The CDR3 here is CASSLVGVNEQFF. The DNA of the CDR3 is TGTGCCAGCAGCTTAGTTGGGGTTAATGAGCAGTTCTTC.

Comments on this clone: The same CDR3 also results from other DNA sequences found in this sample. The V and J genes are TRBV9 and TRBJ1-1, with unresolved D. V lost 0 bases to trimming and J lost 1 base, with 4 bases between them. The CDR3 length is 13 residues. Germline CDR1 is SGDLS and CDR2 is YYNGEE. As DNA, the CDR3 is TGTGCCAGCAGCGTAGGGACGAACACTGAAGCTTTCTTT. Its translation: CASSVGTNTEAFF.

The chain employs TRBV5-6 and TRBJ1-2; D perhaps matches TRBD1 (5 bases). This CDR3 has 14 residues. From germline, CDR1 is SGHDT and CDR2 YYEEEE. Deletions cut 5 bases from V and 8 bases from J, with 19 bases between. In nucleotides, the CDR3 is TGTGCCAGCAGAAGGGGAGGTTCAGTACGCGGCTACACCTTC. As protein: CASRRGGSVRGYTF. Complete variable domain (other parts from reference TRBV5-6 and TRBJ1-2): DAGVTQSPTHLIKTRGQQVTLRCSPKSGHDTVSWYQQALGQGPQFIFQYYEEEERQRGNFPDRFSGHQFPNYSSELNVNALLLGDSALYLCASRRGGSVRGYTFGSGTRLTVV.

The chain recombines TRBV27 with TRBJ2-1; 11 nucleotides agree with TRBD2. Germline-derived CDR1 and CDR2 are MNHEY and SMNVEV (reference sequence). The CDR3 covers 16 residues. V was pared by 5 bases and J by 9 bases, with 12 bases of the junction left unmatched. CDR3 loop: CASSGRVSGRATEQFF. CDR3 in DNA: TGTGCCAGCAGTGGCCGTGTTAGCGGGAGGGCCACTGAGCAGTTCTTC.

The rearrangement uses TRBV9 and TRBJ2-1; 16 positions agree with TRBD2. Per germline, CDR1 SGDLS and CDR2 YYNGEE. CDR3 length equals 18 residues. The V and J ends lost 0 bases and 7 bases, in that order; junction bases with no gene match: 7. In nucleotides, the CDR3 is TGTGCCAGCAGCGTAGTGGGACTAGCGGGAGGGCGGGGGAATGAGCAGTTCTTC. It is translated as CASSVVGLAGGRGNEQFF.

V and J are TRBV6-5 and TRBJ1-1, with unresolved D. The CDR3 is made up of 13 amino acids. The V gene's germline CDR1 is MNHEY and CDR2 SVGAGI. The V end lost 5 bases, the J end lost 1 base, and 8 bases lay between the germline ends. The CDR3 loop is CASSHTKNTEAFF. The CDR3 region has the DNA TGTGCCAGCAGTCATACCAAGAACACTGAAGCTTTCTTT.

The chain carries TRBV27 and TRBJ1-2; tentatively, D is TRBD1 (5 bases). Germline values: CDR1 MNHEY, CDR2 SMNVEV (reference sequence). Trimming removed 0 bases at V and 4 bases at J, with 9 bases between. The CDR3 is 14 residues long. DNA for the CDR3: TGTGCCAGCAGTTTATCGGGGGTTTCCTATGGCTACACCTTC. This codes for CASSLSGVSYGYTF.

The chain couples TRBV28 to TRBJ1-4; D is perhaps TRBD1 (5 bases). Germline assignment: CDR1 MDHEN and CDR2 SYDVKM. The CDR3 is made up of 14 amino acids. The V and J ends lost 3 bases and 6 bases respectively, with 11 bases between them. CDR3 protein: CASSFVQGHEKLFF. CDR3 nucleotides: TGTGCCAGCAGTTTTGTCCAGGGTCATGAAAAACTGTTTTTT.

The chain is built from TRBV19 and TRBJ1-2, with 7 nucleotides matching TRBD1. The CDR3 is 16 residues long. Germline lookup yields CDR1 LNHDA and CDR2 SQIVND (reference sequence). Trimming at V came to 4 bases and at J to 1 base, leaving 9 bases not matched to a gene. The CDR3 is CASSTPRQGGNYGYTF. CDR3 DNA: TGTGCCAGTAGTACTCCAAGACAGGGAGGTAACTATGGCTACACCTTC.